The T cell receptor beta chain under discussion was sequenced for a study of regulatory T cells in long-lasting Graves disease (dated by TCRdb to 2020 to 2022). In terms of the full investigation: To count as having persistent Graves' disease, a patient had to have received antithyroid drug treatment for over 5 years with TSH receptor autoantibodies remaining persistently positive. The study was conducted in China and was registered as a clinical trial. Patients with persistent Graves' disease were compared with patients with newly diagnosed Graves' disease using TCR sequencing and RNA sequencing of peripheral blood. Antithyroid drugs had been taken for 8.5 to 13 years on average by persistent Graves' disease patients in the clinical cohort. TCR sequencing covered around 13 persistent and approximately 20 newly diagnosed Graves' disease patients, around 35 samples in total.

Explained via the paper, the time point label denotes: persistent/refractory GD, antithyroid drugs over 5 years with positive TRAb. RNA was extracted from PBMCs in TRIzol for both TCR sequencing and RNA sequencing. The diagnosis of Graves' disease followed American Thyroid Association guidelines. Recruitment of patients was carried out at an endocrinology department in Xi'an, China. Each patient gave approximately 10 milliliters of peripheral blood, collected in an EDTA anticoagulant tube. Ficoll Paque Plus density gradient separation was used to isolate PBMCs, and no further T cell sorting was done. An Agilent 2100 Bioanalyzer and agarose gel were used to check RNA quality, and a NanoDrop 2000 was used to measure RNA concentration. Note on this clonotype: This receptor's antigen is unknown. No per-base quality is available; no much larger clone lies one base away.

Receptor libraries were prepared by multiplex PCR. The instrument was an Illumina HiSeq 4000. iRepertoire HTBI primers and Arm-PCR amplification of CDR3 regions were used to construct TCR beta libraries. Before sequencing, the PCR products underwent gel purification. Concerning the study's data processing: Gene usage analysis of CDR3 amino acid clonotypes used the 55 to 65 TRBV and some 15 TRBJ segments found across samples. COPE and FqMerger were used to merge the filtered high-quality paired reads into contigs. BLAST was used to align contigs to IMGT TRBV, TRBD and TRBJ reference genes, with CDR3 defined following IMGT. Clonotypes above 0.1% frequency were classified as highly expanded clones. Shannon entropy was used to measure repertoire diversity, and the Gini coefficient was used to measure V-J evenness. A clonotype was considered public if more than one individual shared it. TCRdb handled the public reads itself, with Q25 trimming in fastp and clone calling in MiXCR, and kept productive beta chains. When rows share a CDR3 protein, they turn into one entry using the most common DNA and genes. These V and J calls are TCRdb output, not the study's own analysis. The sample table records more than 300,000 distinct CDR3 sequences; roughly 25% of these occur just once. 25% to 35% of the sample rests with the top ten.

On the study overall, not on this receptor specifically: Because the primary lesion, thyroid tissue, could not be accessed, the study looked at peripheral blood alone. As a limitation, the authors acknowledged that the small sample size may reduce accuracy. Lower TCR Shannon entropy and fewer highly expanded clones were observed in persistent Graves' disease patients than in newly diagnosed patients, which suggested clonal expansion. Patients with persistent disease shared more public clonotypes (fewer than 3,000) than newly diagnosed patients did (966). Only the TCR beta chain was sequenced and analyzed.

The sequence came from a middle-aged woman with Graves disease. Donor details come from another sample of the same person, matched by shared clones. The sequencing used peripheral blood mononuclear cells (PBMCs), collected when the disease was refractory, from a patient treated with antithyroid drugs.

The nucleotide sequence reads TGCGCCAGCAGCTTGGCCCCCCAACTAGCTCCTATACCGGAGACCCAGTACTTC. Its translation reads: CASSLAPQLAPIPETQYF. This chain joins TRBV5-1 to TRBJ2-5; TRBD2 could be the D gene, as 6 bases match. The CDR3 sequence holds 18 residues, the cysteine and phenylalanine included. The kept DNA is CDR3 alone, 54 bases in frame from the first base. Trimming takes 0 bases from V and 5 bases from J, and the germline ends sit 23 bases apart. The germline V gene supplies CDR1 SGHRS and CDR2 YFSETQ.